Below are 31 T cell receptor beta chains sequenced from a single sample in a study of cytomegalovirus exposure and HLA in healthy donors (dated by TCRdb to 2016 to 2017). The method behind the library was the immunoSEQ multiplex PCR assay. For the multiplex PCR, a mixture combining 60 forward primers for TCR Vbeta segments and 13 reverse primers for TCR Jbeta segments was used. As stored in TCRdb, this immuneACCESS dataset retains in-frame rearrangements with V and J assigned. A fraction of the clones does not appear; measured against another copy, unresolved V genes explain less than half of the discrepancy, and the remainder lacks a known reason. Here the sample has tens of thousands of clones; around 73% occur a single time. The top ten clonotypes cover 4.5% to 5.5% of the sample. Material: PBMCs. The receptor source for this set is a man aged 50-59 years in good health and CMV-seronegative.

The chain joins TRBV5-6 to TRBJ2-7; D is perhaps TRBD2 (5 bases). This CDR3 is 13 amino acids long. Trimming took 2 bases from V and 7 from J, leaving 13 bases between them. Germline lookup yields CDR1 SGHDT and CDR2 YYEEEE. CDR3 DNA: TGTGCCAGCAGCTTAGCGGCGGTAGGAGAGCAGTACTTC. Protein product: CASSLAAVGEQYF.

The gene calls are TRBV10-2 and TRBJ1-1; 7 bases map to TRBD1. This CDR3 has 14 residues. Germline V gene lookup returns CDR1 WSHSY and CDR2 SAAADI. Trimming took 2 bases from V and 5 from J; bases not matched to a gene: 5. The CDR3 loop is CASSEGRGLTEAFF. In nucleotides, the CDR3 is TGCGCCAGCAGTGAGGGCAGGGGGTTGACTGAAGCTTTCTTT.

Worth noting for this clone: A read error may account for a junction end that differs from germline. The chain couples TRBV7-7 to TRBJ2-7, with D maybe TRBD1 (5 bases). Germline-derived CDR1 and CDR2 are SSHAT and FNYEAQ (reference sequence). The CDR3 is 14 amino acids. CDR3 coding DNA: TGTGCTAGCAGCTTACTCCAGGGCTCCTACGAGCAGTACTTC. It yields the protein CASSLLQGSYEQYF.

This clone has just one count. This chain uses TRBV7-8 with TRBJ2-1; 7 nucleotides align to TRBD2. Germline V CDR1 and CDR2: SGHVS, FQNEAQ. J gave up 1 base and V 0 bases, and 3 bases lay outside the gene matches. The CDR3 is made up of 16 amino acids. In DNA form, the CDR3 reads TGTGCCAGCAGCTTAGCTTGGGGGGGATCCTACAATGAGCAGTTCTTC. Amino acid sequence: CASSLAWGGSYNEQFF.

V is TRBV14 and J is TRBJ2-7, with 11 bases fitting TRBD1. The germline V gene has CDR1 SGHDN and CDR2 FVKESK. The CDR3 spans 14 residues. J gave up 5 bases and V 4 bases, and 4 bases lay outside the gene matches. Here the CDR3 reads CASSLLGQGDEQYF. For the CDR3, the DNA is TGTGCCAGCAGCCTCCTGGGACAGGGGGACGAGCAGTACTTC.

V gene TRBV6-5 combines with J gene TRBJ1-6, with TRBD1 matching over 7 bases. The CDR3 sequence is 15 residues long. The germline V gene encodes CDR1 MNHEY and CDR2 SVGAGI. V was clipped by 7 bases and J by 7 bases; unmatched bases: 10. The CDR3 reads CASTGLRGQNSPLHF. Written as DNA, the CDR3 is TGTGCCAGCACAGGTTTAAGGGGGCAGAATTCACCCCTCCACTTT.

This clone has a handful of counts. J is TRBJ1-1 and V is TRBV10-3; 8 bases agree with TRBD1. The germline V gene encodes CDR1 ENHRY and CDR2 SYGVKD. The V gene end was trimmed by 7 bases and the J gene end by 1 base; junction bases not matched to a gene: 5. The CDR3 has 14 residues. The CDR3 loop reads CAITRTGKNTEAFF. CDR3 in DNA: TGTGCCATCACTCGGACAGGGAAGAACACTGAAGCTTTCTTT.

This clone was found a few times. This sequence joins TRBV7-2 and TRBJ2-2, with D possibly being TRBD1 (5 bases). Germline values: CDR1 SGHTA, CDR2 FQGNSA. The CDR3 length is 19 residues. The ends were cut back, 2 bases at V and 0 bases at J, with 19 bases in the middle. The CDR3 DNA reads TGTGCCAGCAGCTTATACGGTGCAGGGATCCTCGCGAACACCGGGGAGCTGTTTTTT. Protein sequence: CASSLYGAGILANTGELFF.

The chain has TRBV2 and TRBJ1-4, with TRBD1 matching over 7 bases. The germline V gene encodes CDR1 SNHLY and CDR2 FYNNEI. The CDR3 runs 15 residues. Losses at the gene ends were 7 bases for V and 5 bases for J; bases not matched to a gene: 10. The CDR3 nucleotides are TGTGCCAGCACTAACTTACCGGGACAGAATGAAAAACTGTTTTTT. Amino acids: CASTNLPGQNEKLFF.

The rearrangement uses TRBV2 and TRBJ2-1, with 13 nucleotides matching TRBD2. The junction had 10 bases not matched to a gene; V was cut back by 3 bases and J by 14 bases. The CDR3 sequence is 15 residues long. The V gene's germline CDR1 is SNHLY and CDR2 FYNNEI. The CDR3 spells CASSDWTSGGSAEFF. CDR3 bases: TGTGCCAGCAGTGATTGGACTAGCGGGGGTTCCGCGGAGTTCTTC. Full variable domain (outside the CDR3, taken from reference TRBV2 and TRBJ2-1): EPEVTQTPSHQVTQMGQEVILRCVPISNHLYFYWYRQILGQKVEFLVSFYNNEISEKSEIFDDQFSVERPDGSNFTLKIRSTKLEDSAMYFCASSDWTSGGSAEFFGPGTRLTVL.

CDR3 DNA: TGTGCCAGTAGTATAGTCGGGGGACGGGGTACGCAGTATTTT. This translates into CASSIVGGRGTQYF. The chain links TRBV19 to TRBJ2-3; TRBD2 might be the D (6 bases). The CDR3 is made up of 14 amino acids. V was pared by 1 base and J by 8 bases, with 13 bases between. The germline V gene has CDR1 LNHDA and CDR2 SQIVND (reference sequence).

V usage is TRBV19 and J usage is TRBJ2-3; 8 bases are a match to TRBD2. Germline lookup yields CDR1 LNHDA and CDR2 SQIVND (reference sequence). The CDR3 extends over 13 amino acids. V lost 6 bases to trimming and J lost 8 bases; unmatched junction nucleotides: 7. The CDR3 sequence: CASRIAGGSTQYF. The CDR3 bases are TGTGCCAGTAGGATCGCGGGGGGAAGTACGCAGTATTTT.

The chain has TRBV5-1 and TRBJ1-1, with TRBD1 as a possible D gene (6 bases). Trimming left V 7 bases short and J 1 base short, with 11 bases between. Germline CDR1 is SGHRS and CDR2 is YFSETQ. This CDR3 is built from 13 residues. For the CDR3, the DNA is TGCGCCAGCGGGGGGGGCACGAACACTGAAGCTTTCTTT. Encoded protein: CASGGGTNTEAFF.

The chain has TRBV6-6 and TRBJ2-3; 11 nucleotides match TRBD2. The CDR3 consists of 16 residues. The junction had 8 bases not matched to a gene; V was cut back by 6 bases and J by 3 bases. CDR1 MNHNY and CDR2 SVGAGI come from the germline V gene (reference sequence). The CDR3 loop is CASSLLLAGGTDTQYF. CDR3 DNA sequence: TGTGCCAGCAGCCTGCTCCTAGCGGGGGGAACAGATACGCAGTATTTT.

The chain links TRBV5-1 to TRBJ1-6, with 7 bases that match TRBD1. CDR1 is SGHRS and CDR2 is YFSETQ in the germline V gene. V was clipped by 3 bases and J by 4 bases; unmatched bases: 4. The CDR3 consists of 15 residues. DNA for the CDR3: TGCGCCAGCAGCTGGGGACAGTCATATAATTCACCCCTCCACTTT. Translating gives CASSWGQSYNSPLHF.

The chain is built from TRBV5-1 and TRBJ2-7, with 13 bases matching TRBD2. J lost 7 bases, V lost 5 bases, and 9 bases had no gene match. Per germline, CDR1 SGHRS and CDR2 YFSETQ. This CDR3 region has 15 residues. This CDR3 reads CASSPTSGGALEQYF. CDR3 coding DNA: TGCGCCAGCAGTCCTACTAGCGGGGGGGCCTTGGAGCAGTACTTC. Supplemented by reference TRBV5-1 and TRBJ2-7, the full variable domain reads KAGVTQTPRYLIKTRGQQVTLSCSPISGHRSVSWYQQTPGQGLQFLFEYFSETQRNKGNFPGRFSGRQFSNSRSEMNVSTLELGDSALYLCASSPTSGGALEQYFGPGTRLTVT.

The CDR3 spells CASSRATNEKLFF. As DNA, the CDR3 is TGTGCCAGCAGCAGGGCCACTAATGAAAAACTGTTTTTT. The chain joins TRBV28 to TRBJ1-4; D may be TRBD1 (5 bases). Trimming cost V 6 bases and J 2 bases, with 7 bases left between them. The CDR3 spans 13 residues. Germline V gives CDR1 MDHEN, CDR2 SYDVKM.

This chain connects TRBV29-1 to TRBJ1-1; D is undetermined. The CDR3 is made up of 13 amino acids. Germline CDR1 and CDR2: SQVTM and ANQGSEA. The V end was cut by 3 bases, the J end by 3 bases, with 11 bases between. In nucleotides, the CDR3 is TGCAGCGTTGATTGGGGAGGAGACACTGAAGCTTTCTTT. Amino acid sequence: CSVDWGGDTEAFF.

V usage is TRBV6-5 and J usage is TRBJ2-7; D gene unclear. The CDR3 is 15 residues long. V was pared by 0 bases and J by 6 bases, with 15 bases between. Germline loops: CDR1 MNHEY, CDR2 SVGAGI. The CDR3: CASSYSEETFSEQYF. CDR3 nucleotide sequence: TGTGCCAGCAGTTACTCCGAGGAAACCTTCAGCGAGCAGTACTTC.

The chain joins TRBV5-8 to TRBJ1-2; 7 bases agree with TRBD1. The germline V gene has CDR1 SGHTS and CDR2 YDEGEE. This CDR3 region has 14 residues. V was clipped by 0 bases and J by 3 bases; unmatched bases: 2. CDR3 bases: TGTGCCAGCAGCTTGGAAGACAGGGACTATGGCTACACCTTC. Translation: CASSLEDRDYGYTF.

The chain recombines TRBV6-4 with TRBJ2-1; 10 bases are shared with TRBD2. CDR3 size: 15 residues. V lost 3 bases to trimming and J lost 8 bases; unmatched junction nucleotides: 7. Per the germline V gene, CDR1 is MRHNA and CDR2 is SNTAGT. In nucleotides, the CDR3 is TGTGCCAGCAGTGAGAGCGGGGGGGCCTCGGATGAGCAGTTCTTC. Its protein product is CASSESGGASDEQFF.

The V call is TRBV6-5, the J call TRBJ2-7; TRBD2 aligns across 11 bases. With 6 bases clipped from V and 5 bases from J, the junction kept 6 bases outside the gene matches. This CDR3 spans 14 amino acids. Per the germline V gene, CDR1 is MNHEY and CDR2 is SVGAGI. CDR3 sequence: CASRLAGARDEQYF. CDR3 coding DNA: TGTGCCAGCAGACTAGCGGGGGCTCGGGACGAGCAGTACTTC.

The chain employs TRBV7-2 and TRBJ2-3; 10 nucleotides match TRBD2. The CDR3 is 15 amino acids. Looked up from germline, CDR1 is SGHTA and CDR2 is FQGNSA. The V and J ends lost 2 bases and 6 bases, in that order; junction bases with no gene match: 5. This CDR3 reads CASSLRSGGDDTQYF. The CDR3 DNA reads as TGTGCCAGCAGCTTAAGGAGCGGGGGGGACGATACGCAGTATTTT.

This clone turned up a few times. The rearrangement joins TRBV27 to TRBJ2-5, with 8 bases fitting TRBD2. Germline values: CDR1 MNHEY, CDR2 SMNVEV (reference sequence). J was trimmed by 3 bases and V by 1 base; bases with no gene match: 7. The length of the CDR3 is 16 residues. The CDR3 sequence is CASSLYGGAEEETQYF. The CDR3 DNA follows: TGTGCCAGCAGTTTATACGGGGGGGCCGAGGAAGAGACCCAGTACTTC.

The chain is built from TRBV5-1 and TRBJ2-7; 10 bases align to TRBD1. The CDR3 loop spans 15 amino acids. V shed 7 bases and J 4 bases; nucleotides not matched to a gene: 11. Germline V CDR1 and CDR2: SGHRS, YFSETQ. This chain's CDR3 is CASRYRDRGTYEQYF. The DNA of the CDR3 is TGCGCCAGCCGCTACCGGGACAGGGGCACGTACGAGCAGTACTTC.

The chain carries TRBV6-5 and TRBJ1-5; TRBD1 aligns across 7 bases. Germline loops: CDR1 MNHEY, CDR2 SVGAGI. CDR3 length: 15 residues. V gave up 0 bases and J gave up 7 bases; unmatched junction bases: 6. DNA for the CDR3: TGTGCCAGCAGTTACTCCCTGACAGGGTCCCAGCCCCAGCATTTT. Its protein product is CASSYSLTGSQPQHF.

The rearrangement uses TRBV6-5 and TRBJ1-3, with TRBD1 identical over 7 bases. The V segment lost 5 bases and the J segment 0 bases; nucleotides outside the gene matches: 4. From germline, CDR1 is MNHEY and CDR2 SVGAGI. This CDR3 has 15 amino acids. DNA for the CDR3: TGTGCCAGCAGTCTGACAGGGCTCTCTGGAAACACCATATATTTT. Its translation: CASSLTGLSGNTIYF.

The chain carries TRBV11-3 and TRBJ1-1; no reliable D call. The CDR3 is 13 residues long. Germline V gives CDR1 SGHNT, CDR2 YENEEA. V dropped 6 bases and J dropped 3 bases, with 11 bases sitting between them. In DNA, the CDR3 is TGTGCCAGCAGTACAGCTGTTGACACTGAAGCTTTCTTT. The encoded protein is CASSTAVDTEAFF. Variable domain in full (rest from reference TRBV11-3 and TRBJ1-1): EAGVVQSPRYKIIEKKQPVAFWCNPISGHNTLYWYLQNLGQGPELLIRYENEEAVDDSQLPKDRFSAERLKGVDSTLKIQPAELGDSAVYLCASSTAVDTEAFFGQGTRLTVV.

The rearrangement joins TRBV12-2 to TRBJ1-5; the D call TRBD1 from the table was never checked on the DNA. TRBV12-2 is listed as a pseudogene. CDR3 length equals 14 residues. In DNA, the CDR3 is TGTGCAAGTCGCTTATCTGGGGGCGGTCAGCCCCAGCATTTT. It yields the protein CASRLSGGGQPQHF.

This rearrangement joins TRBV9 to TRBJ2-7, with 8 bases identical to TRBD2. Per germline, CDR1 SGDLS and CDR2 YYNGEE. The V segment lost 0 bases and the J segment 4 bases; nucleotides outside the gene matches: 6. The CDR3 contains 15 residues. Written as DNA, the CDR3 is TGTGCCAGCAGCGTAGATATAGCGGGGATTTACGAGCAGTACTTC. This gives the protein CASSVDIAGIYEQYF.

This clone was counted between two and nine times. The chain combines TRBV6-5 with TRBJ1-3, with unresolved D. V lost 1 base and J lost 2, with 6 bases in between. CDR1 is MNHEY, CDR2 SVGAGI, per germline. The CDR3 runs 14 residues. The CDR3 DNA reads TGTGCCAGCAGTTACTTCAGGACTGGAAACACCATATATTTT. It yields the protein CASSYFRTGNTIYF.